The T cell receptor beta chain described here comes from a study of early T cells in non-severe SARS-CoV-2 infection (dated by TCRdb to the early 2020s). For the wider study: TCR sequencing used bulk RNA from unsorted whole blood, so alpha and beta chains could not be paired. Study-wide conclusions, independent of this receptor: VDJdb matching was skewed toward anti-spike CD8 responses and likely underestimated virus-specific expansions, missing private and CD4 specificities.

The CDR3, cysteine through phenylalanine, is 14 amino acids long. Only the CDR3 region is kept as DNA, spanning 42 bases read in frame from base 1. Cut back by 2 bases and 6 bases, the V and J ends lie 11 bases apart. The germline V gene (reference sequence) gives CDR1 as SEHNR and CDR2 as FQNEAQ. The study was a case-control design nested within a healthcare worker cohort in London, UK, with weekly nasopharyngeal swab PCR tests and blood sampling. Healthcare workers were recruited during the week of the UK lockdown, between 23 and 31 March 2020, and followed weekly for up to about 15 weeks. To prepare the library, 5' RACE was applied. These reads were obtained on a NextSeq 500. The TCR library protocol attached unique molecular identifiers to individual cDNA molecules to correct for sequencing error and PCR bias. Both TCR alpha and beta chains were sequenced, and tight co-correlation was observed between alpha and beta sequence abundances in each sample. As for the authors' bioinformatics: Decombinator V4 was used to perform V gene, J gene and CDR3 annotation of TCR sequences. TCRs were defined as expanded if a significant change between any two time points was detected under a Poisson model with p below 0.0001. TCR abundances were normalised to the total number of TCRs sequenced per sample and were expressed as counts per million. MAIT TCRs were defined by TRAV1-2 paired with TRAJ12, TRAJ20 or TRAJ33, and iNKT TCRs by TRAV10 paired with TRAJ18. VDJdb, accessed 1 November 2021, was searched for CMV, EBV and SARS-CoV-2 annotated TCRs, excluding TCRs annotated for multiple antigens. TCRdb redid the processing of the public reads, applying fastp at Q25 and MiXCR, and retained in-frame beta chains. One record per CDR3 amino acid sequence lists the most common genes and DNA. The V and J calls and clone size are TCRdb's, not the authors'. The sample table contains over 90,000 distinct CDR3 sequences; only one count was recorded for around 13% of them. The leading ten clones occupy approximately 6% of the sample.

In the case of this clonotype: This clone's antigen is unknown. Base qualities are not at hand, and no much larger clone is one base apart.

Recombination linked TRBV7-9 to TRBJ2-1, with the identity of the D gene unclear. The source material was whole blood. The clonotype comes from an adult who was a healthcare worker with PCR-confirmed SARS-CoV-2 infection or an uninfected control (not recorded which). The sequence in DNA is TGTGCCAGCAGCTTAAGATCGGTCACCAATGAGCAGTTCTTC. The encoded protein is CASSLRSVTNEQFF.